This record concerns one TCR beta chain sequence. The target antigen is unknown. This specimen comes from a study of T cells in Graves' hyperthyroidism and ophthalmopathy. Study results and caveats: A model of 13 V-J features distinguished ophthalmopathy from stable hyperthyroidism.

Absent ophthalmopathy progression within 18 months defined stable Graves' hyperthyroidism. Trimming removed 2 bases at V and 10 bases at J, with 8 bases between. This CDR3 contains 12 residues. Germline lookup yields CDR1 SGHTA and CDR2 FQGTGA. RNA transcripts were the template for amplifying TCR beta CDR3 regions. The TCR CDR3 first-round RT-PCR relied on the HTBI primer set. MiXCR, run by TCRdb on the multiplex PCR reads, gives a single entry per CDR3 protein. The sample records approximately 500,000 distinct CDR3 sequences, about 43% being singletons. The sequence came from a woman younger than 35 with Graves' hyperthyroidism. The sequenced material came from peripheral blood or thyroid tissue (not recorded which). This rearrangement joins TRBV7-3 to TRBJ1-4; D unresolved. CDR3 in amino acids: CASSLSSGKLFF. The CDR3 nucleotides are TGTGCCAGCAGCTTATCCTCTGGAAAACTGTTTTTT.